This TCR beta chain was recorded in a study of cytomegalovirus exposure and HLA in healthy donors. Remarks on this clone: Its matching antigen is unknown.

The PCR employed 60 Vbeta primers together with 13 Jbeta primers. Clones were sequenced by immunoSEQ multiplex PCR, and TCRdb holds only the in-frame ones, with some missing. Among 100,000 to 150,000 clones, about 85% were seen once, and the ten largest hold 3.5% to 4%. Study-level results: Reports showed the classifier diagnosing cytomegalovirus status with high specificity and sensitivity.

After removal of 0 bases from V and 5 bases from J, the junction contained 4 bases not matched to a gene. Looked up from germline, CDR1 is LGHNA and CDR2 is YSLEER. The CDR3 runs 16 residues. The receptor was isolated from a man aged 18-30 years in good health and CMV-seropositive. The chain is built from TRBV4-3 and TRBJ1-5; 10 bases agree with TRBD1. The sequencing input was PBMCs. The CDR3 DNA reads TGCGCCAGCAGCCAAGATTGGGGACAGGGGTATCAGCCCCAGCATTTT. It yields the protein CASSQDWGQGYQPQHF.